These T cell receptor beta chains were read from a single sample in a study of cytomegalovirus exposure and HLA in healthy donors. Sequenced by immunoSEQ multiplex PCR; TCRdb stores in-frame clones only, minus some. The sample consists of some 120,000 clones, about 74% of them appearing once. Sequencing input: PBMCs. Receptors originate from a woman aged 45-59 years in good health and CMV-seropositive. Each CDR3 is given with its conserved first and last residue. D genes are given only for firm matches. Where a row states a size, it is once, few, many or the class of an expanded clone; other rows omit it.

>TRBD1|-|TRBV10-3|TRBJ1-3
CAISGRQGTSGNTIYF
TGTGCCATCAGTGGACGACAGGGGACCTCTGGAAACACCATATATTTT
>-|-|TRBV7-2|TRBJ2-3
CASSLNGGDTQYF
TGTGCCAGCAGCTTAAACGGGGGAGATACGCAGTATTTT
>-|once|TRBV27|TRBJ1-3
CASSLSLGRGNTIYF
TGTGCCAGCAGTTTGAGTCTGGGCCGGGGAAACACCATATATTTT
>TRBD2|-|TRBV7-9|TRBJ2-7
CASSFSGGLYEQYF
TGTGCCAGCAGCTTCAGCGGGGGACTCTACGAGCAGTACTTC
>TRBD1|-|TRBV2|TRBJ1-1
CASSEERQGANTEAFF
TGTGCCAGCAGTGAAGAAAGACAGGGGGCTAACACTGAAGCTTTCTTT
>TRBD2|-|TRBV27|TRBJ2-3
CASSLGEGLTDTQYF
TGTGCCAGCAGCCTCGGGGAGGGCCTCACAGATACGCAGTATTTT
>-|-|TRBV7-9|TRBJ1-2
CASSSAGGEGGYTF
TGTGCCAGCAGCTCTGCGGGGGGCGAGGGTGGCTACACCTTC
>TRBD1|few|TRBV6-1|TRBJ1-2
CASSEAGTAYGYTF
TGTGCCAGCAGTGAAGCGGGGACAGCCTATGGCTACACCTTC
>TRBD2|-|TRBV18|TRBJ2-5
CASSPSPAGVLAQYF
TGTGCCAGCTCACCAAGTCCAGCGGGGGTATTGGCCCAGTACTTC
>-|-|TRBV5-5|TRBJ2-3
CASSLVGGGSTDTQYF
TGTGCCAGCAGCTTGGTCGGCGGTGGGAGCACAGATACGCAGTATTTT
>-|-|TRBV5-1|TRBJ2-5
CASSLADRDQETQYF
TGCGCCAGCAGCTTGGCCGACAGAGACCAAGAGACCCAGTACTTC
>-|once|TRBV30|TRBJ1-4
CAWGGSNEKLFF
TGTGCCTGGGGAGGGAGTAATGAAAAACTGTTTTTT
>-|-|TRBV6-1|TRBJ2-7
CASSEARGLPYEQYF
TGTGCCAGCAGTGAAGCAAGGGGTCTCCCCTACGAGCAGTACTTC
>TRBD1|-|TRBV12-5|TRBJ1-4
CASGLVLQGAYTNEKLFF
TGTGCTAGTGGTTTGGTCCTACAGGGGGCTTACACTAATGAAAAACTGTTTTTT
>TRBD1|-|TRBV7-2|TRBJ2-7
CASSEGQGPPYEQYF
TGTGCCAGCAGCGAAGGACAGGGCCCCCCGTACGAGCAGTACTTC
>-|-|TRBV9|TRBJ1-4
CASSVGSQGGKLFF
TGTGCCAGCAGCGTAGGATCCCAGGGTGGAAAACTGTTTTTT
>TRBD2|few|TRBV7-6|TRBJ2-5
CASSPEPSGDQETQYF
TGTGCCAGCAGCCCAGAGCCGAGCGGGGACCAAGAGACCCAGTACTTC
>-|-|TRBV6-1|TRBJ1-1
CASLAGQFEAFF
TGTGCCAGCTTAGCTGGACAGTTTGAAGCTTTCTTT
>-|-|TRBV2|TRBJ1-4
CASSEGAWGGGEKLFF
TGTGCCAGCAGTGAAGGAGCATGGGGGGGCGGTGAAAAACTGTTTTTT
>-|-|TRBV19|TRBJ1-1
CASREGNTEAFF
TGTGCCAGTAGGGAGGGTAACACTGAAGCTTTCTTT
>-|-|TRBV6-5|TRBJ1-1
CASRGGTMNTEAFF
TGTGCCAGCAGAGGGGGAACCATGAACACTGAAGCTTTCTTT
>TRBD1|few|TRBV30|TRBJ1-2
CAWRDRQGYYGYTF
TGTGCCTGGAGAGATAGACAGGGCTATTATGGCTACACCTTC
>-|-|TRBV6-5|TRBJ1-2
CASSIEAGDGYTF
TGTGCCAGCAGTATCGAGGCGGGGGATGGCTACACCTTC
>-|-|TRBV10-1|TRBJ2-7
CASGDYEQYF
TGCGCCAGCGGGGACTACGAGCAGTACTTC